Shown below are 19 T cell receptor beta chains from a single sample sequenced in a study of a mutant IDH1 vaccine in newly diagnosed glioma. The time point denotes: week 47, end of study. With topical imiquimod, each dose of the vaccine consisted of 300 ug of mutant IDH1 20-mer peptide. Data came from immunoSEQ multiplex PCR; TCRdb stores just in-frame clones and leaves some out. This table holds 84,000 or so clones, roughly four fifths found once. These receptors lack a known antigen. The specimen was PBMCs, collected from a glioma patient whose treatment included an IDH1 peptide vaccine. These receptors were taken from a middle-aged man with glioma.

V gene TRBV2 combines with J gene TRBJ1-6, with TRBD1 identical over 8 bases. Trimming removed 1 base from V and 3 bases from J; junction bases left unmatched: 5. CDR3 length: 17 amino acids. In germline, CDR1 is SNHLY, CDR2 FYNNEI. CDR3: CASSEGTGTYYNSPLHF. In DNA, the CDR3 is TGTGCCAGCAGTGAAGGGACAGGGACGTACTATAATTCACCCCTCCACTTT.

The chain links TRBV5-1 to TRBJ2-1; D is uncertain. This CDR3 region has 12 residues. V gave up 2 bases and J gave up 4 bases, with 4 bases separating them. Germline V lookup: CDR1 SGHRS, CDR2 YFSETQ. CDR3 in DNA: TGCGCCAGCAGCTTCGAGTACAATGAGCAGTTCTTC. It encodes CASSFEYNEQFF.

This clone was seen a few times. The V call is TRBV4-3, the J call TRBJ1-6; possibly TRBD1 for D (5 bases). Germline CDR1 LGHNA, CDR2 YSLEER. Trimming took 0 bases from V and 13 from J, leaving 16 bases between them. The CDR3 runs to 15 residues. CDR3 coding DNA: TGCGCCAGCAGCCAAGACTTGAAAGGGGAAACGCCCCTCCACTTT. It specifies CASSQDLKGETPLHF.

This chain connects TRBV5-4 to TRBJ1-6, with a tentative D call TRBD1 (5 bases). Germline assignment: CDR1 SGHNT and CDR2 YYREEE (reference sequence). The length of the CDR3 is 17 residues. V gave up 0 bases and J gave up 0 bases, with 10 bases separating them. Here the CDR3 DNA reads TGTGCCAGCAGCTTGGAGGGGTTGAGCTCCTATAATTCACCCCTCCACTTT. This translates into CASSLEGLSSYNSPLHF.

The table lists this clone with a count of one. The chain joins TRBV30 to TRBJ2-1, with 10 bases identical to TRBD2. V lost 5 bases, J lost 8 bases, and 6 bases stayed unmatched. The CDR3 has 13 residues. Per germline, CDR1 GTSNPN and CDR2 SVGIG (reference sequence). CDR3 in amino acids: CAWPSGRSDEQFF. The DNA of the CDR3 is TGTGCCTGGCCTAGCGGGAGATCCGATGAGCAGTTCTTC.

The chain has TRBV7-2 and TRBJ1-1; D call uncertain. This CDR3 spans 14 amino acids. Germline V lookup: CDR1 SGHTA, CDR2 FQGNSA. Trimming removed 5 bases from V and 0 bases from J, with 10 bases in between. This CDR3 is CASSTGRLNTEAFF. CDR3 in DNA: TGTGCCAGCAGCACCGGACGGTTGAACACTGAAGCTTTCTTT.

The chain joins TRBV9 to TRBJ2-1; no firm D call. The germline V gene encodes CDR1 SGDLS and CDR2 YYNGEE. Trimming took off 5 bases at V and 5 bases at J, with 11 bases between the two ends. The CDR3 consists of 13 residues. The chain's CDR3 is CASSVTLNNEQFF. DNA of the CDR3: TGTGCCAGCAGTGTGACTTTAAACAATGAGCAGTTCTTC.

The chain joins TRBV5-1 to TRBJ2-7; no firm D call. The CDR3 runs 12 residues. V lost 4 bases and J lost 3, with 8 bases in between. CDR1 is SGHRS, CDR2 YFSETQ, per germline. In DNA, the CDR3 is TGCGCCAGCAGCCTGGGTCTCTACGAGCAGTACTTC. As protein: CASSLGLYEQYF. The full variable domain, in which reference TRBV5-1 and TRBJ2-7 provide the parts outside the CDR3, is KAGVTQTPRYLIKTRGQQVTLSCSPISGHRSVSWYQQTPGQGLQFLFEYFSETQRNKGNFPGRFSGRQFSNSRSEMNVSTLELGDSALYLCASSLGLYEQYFGPGTRLTVT.

CDR3 bases: TGCGCCAGCAGCTACTCGAACACCGGGGAGCTGTTTTTT. The encoded protein is CASSYSNTGELFF. The V gene is TRBV5-1, the J gene TRBJ2-2; no reliable D call. CDR1 and CDR2 (germline): SGHRS, YFSETQ. This CDR3 region has 13 residues. V shed 3 bases and J shed 0 bases, with 3 bases lying between them.

J is TRBJ1-1 and V is TRBV20-1, with a tentative D call TRBD1 (5 bases). Germline V CDR1 and CDR2: DFQATT, SNEGSKA (reference sequence). There are 10 residues in the CDR3. V was trimmed by 5 bases and J by 11 bases, leaving 12 bases between them. The DNA of the CDR3 is TGCAGTGCTCACCGGGACCGGGCTTTCTTT. This gives the protein CSAHRDRAFF.

The chain couples TRBV7-9 to TRBJ2-3; D is perhaps TRBD2 (5 bases). Germline lookup yields CDR1 SEHNR and CDR2 FQNEAQ (reference sequence). Trimming removed 7 bases from V and 5 bases from J, with 25 bases in between. This CDR3 spans 17 amino acids. CDR3 sequence (DNA): TGTGCCAGCAACCCTACAACTAGTGGCAAAGTCTTAGATACGCAGTATTTT. Protein sequence: CASNPTTSGKVLDTQYF.

This sequence joins TRBV9 and TRBJ2-1; D is perhaps TRBD2 (6 bases). The CDR3 consists of 15 residues. V gave up 1 base and J gave up 9 bases, with 17 bases separating them. Germline CDR1 and CDR2: SGDLS and YYNGEE. CDR3 loop: CASSVLATFQGEQFF. CDR3 DNA: TGTGCCAGCAGCGTACTAGCGACCTTTCAGGGTGAGCAGTTCTTC.

This chain uses TRBV7-2 with TRBJ2-7; D gene unclear. V lost 6 bases, J lost 0 bases, and 12 bases lay in between. CDR1 and CDR2 from the germline V gene are SGHTA and FQGNSA. CDR3 size: 14 residues. CDR3 sequence (DNA): TGTGCCAGCAGTCCCCGACCGAGCTCCTACGAGCAGTACTTC. Translation: CASSPRPSSYEQYF.

The chain couples TRBV6-5 to TRBJ2-7; D is unclear. Germline CDR1 is MNHEY and CDR2 is SVGAGI. V was shortened by 6 bases and J by 3 bases, with 12 bases between the two germline ends. This CDR3 has 13 residues. CDR3 sequence (DNA): TGTGCCAGCAGGGGAACAAGTCACTACGAGCAGTACTTC. Its translation: CASRGTSHYEQYF.

This chain joins TRBV7-2 and TRBJ1-6; 7 nucleotides align to TRBD1. This CDR3 contains 13 residues. V shed 5 bases, J shed 10 bases, and the junction held 5 bases outside the gene matches. The germline V gene has CDR1 SGHTA and CDR2 FQGNSA. This CDR3 reads CASSLGQTSPLHF. The CDR3 nucleotides are TGTGCCAGCAGCCTGGGACAGACCTCACCCCTCCACTTT. Combining the CDR3 with reference TRBV7-2 and TRBJ1-6 gives the whole variable domain GAGVSQSPSNKVTEKGKDVELRCDPISGHTALYWYRQSLGQGLEFLIYFQGNSAPDKSGLPSDRFSAERTGGSVSTLTIQRTQQEDSAVYLCASSLGQTSPLHFGNGTRLTVT.

The chain uses TRBV6-6 and TRBJ1-1; TRBD1 might be the D (6 bases). This CDR3 is 13 amino acids long. The germline V and J ends were trimmed by 5 bases and 2 bases, with 9 bases remaining between them. Germline V gives CDR1 MNHNY, CDR2 SVGAGI (reference sequence). CDR3 bases: TGTGCCAGCAGTCTACAGGGTAACACTGAAGCTTTCTTT. Protein sequence: CASSLQGNTEAFF.

The chain couples TRBV18 to TRBJ2-7; D not resolved. CDR1 and CDR2 from the germline V gene are KGHSH and LQKENI. The ends were cut back, 3 bases at V and 10 bases at J, with 10 bases in the middle. The CDR3 spans 11 residues. The CDR3 region is CASSPDRRQYF. Written as DNA, the CDR3 is TGTGCCAGCTCACCGGACCGACGTCAGTACTTC.

The rearrangement links TRBV2 to TRBJ2-2; D might be TRBD1 (5 bases). Per the germline V gene, CDR1 is SNHLY and CDR2 is FYNNEI. V was trimmed by 6 bases and J by 3 bases, leaving 14 bases between them. The CDR3 is made up of 15 amino acids. The CDR3 is CASRVRAADTGELFF. As DNA, the CDR3 is TGTGCCAGCAGGGTCAGGGCAGCCGACACCGGGGAGCTGTTTTTT.

This chain uses TRBV6-1 with TRBJ2-7; D possibly corresponds to TRBD2 (5 bases). Germline assignment: CDR1 MNHNS and CDR2 SASEGT. V was trimmed by 3 bases and J by 2 bases, leaving 11 bases between them. The CDR3 spans 14 residues. Written as DNA, the CDR3 is TGTGCCAGCAGTGAGAGAGGGTTGGCCTACGAGCAGTACTTC. Translating gives CASSERGLAYEQYF.